Included here is one TCR beta chain sequence, with context. Its antigen target is currently unknown. Base qualities are missing; no much larger clone stands one base away. This sample is drawn from a study of technical replicates of blood from several donors (dated by TCRdb to the late 2010s). From a lookup of the germline V gene (reference sequence), CDR1 and CDR2 are GTSNPN and SVGIG. The V and J ends are trimmed by 3 bases and 4 bases, leaving 16 bases between them. From the cysteine through the phenylalanine, the CDR3 covers 14 amino acids. Only the CDR3 part of the read is kept: 42 bases, read in frame from the first base. Libraries were built with the immunoSEQ multiplex PCR assay. What TCRdb holds here is the immuneACCESS table cut down to in-frame rearrangements. Part of the clones is not present; checked against another copy, under half of the missing clones reflect an unresolved V gene, and the others are unexplained. For this sample there are 65,000 to 90,000 clones; around 90% appear just once. 0.25% of the sample is taken by the ten largest.

Recombination linked TRBV30 to TRBJ2-7, with the D gene call left open. The receptor was derived from a human donor in good health. Material: T cells isolated from PBMCs. CDR3 protein: CAWRAVARSYEQYF. The nucleotide sequence reads as follows: TGTGCCTGGAGAGCTGTAGCCCGGTCTTACGAGCAGTACTTC. The CDR3 plus the reference TRBV30 and TRBJ2-7 genes for the other parts give the full variable domain: SQTIHQWPATLVQPVGSPLSLECTVEGTSNPNLYWYRQAAGRGLQLLFYSVGIGQISSEVPQNLSASRPQDRQFILSSKKLLLSDSGFYLCAWRAVARSYEQYFGPGTRLTVT.